This T cell receptor (beta chain) was profiled in a study of control samples from healthy donors and cancer patients. The CDR3 runs 11 residues. CDR1 KGHSH and CDR2 LQKENI come from the germline V gene. The V gene lost 5 bases and the J gene lost 10 bases, with 11 bases spanning the gap. The protocol was immunoSEQ multiplex PCR, while the TCRdb copy is restricted to in-frame clones and leaves out a portion. The sample records roughly 76,000 clones, about 94% being singletons. V is TRBV18 and J is TRBJ1-1, with D uncertain. The sequencing sample was made of blood. This receptor was identified in a woman between 18 and 30 years old in good health. CDR3 loop: CASSDRAGAFF. The CDR3 DNA reads as TGTGCCAGCTCAGATCGGGCGGGAGCTTTCTTT.